This T cell receptor beta chain was sequenced for a study of shared clonotypes between healthy human individuals. Measured with immunoSEQ multiplex PCR; TCRdb has only the in-frame clones, and not every one. Of some 2.3 million clones in the sample, about 92% are singletons; the top ten hold under 0.45%. Of note for this clone: The antigen is undetermined.

The CDR3 is made up of 14 amino acids. Germline V gene sequence: CDR1 SGHTS, CDR2 YDEGEE. V lost 4 bases, J lost 6 bases, and 17 bases lay in between. General observations from the study: For sorted subsets, rarefaction showed incomplete sequencing despite large depth.

Each donor was a Caucasian adult residing in Nashville, Tennessee. Splitting of CD4+ cells produced CD45RA+ naive and CD45RA-negative memory subsets. The rearrangement joins TRBV5-8 to TRBJ2-7; the D gene is possibly TRBD2 (5 bases). This receptor was taken from a young man in good health. Some clones in this sample may be carry-over from other donors' samples. The sequencing input was naive CD4+ T cells from PBMCs. As for subset: CD45RA+ positively selected. CDR3 residues: CASSPRRSGPEQYF. As DNA, the CDR3 is TGTGCCAGCAGCCCCAGGCGAAGCGGCCCCGAGCAGTACTTC. Filled out from reference TRBV5-8 and TRBJ2-7, the complete variable domain reads EAGVTQSPTHLIKTRGQQATLRCSPISGHTSVYWYQQALGLGLQFLLWYDEGEERNRGNFPPRFSGRQFPNYSSELNVNALELEDSALYLCASSPRRSGPEQYFGPGTRLTVT.